These 13 T cell receptor beta chains were all obtained from the same sample, sequenced in a study of T-cell reconstitution after alpha-beta-depleted transplantation in children. The TCRbeta library was prepared with unique molecular identifiers. MiXCR, run by TCRdb on the PCR reads, gives a single entry per CDR3 protein. The profile covers about a million distinct CDR3 sequences, with 25% to 35% appearing a single time and roughly 28% taken by the ten largest. The sequencing here drew on PBMCs, mostly from graft donor cells, taken 360 days after TCRalphabeta/CD19-depleted stem cell transplant. The receptors stem from a boy under three years old who had a stem cell transplant for SCID, so the T cells may come from the graft donor.

This clonotype showed up many times. The chain uses TRBV4-1 and TRBJ2-7; 7 bases fit TRBD2. The trim removed 0 bases at V and 2 bases at J, leaving 1 base unmatched. This CDR3 is 14 amino acids long. From germline, CDR1 is MGHRA and CDR2 YSYEKL. Here the CDR3 DNA reads TGCGCCAGCAGCCAAGATGGGGGGGCCTACGAGCAGTACTTC. This codes for CASSQDGGAYEQYF.

The V call is TRBV6-5, the J call TRBJ2-1, with D perhaps TRBD1 (6 bases). V was clipped by 2 bases and J by 10 bases, with 15 bases between them. CDR1 MNHEY and CDR2 SVGAGI come from the germline V gene. The CDR3 runs to 14 residues. The CDR3 DNA reads as TGTGCCAGCAGTTACCTCCGGGACACCCTAGAGCAGTTCTTC. This gives the protein CASSYLRDTLEQFF.

The chain carries TRBV29-1 and TRBJ2-1, with D possibly being TRBD2 (7 bases). Between the trimmed V and J ends, which lost 2 bases and 3 bases, there was a span of 11 bases. This CDR3 contains 14 residues. Germline loops: CDR1 SQVTM, CDR2 ANQGSEA. The CDR3, as DNA: TGCAGCGTTGAAAGGGGGGGGGGCTACAATGAGCAGTTCTTC. Amino acid sequence: CSVERGGGYNEQFF.

The V and J genes are TRBV6-6 and TRBJ1-2; D not certain. The CDR3 has 13 residues. V was clipped by 8 bases and J by 4 bases, with 14 bases between them. Per germline, CDR1 MNHNY and CDR2 SVGAGI (reference sequence). CDR3 DNA sequence: TGTGCCAGCCAAACGGGTGGTCCCTATGGCTACACCTTC. Its protein product is CASQTGGPYGYTF.

This clonotype has more than one count but fewer than ten. The chain is built from TRBV5-4 and TRBJ2-5; 10 bases map to TRBD1. J was trimmed by 5 bases and V by 0 bases; bases with no gene match: 4. Germline V gene data show CDR1 as SGHNT and CDR2 as YYREEE (reference sequence). The CDR3 loop spans 15 amino acids. Here the CDR3 DNA reads TGTGCCAGCAGCTTGGCCCGACAGGGGGCTGAGACCCAGTACTTC. This encodes CASSLARQGAETQYF.

The chain is built from TRBV4-1 and TRBJ1-1; 9 bases line up with TRBD1. The CDR3 totals 15 residues. The germline CDR1 and CDR2 sequences are MGHRA and YSYEKL. The V segment lost 1 base and the J segment 1 base; nucleotides outside the gene matches: 1. CDR3 in amino acids: CASSQGQGGNTEAFF. CDR3 nucleotides: TGCGCCAGCAGCCAAGGACAGGGGGGGAACACTGAAGCTTTCTTT.

CDR3 in amino acids: CASSLAVTAMNTEAFF. CDR3 coding DNA: TGTGCCAGCAGCTTAGCCGTGACAGCGATGAACACTGAAGCTTTCTTT. This sequence joins TRBV11-1 and TRBJ1-1; D possibly corresponds to TRBD1 (5 bases). V was clipped by 0 bases and J by 0 bases, with 11 bases between them. The germline gives CDR1 SGHAT, CDR2 FQDESV (reference sequence). The CDR3 consists of 16 residues.

This clonotype was recorded many times. The chain joins TRBV7-3 to TRBJ2-3; 11 nucleotides line up with TRBD1. V was pared by 2 bases and J by 5 bases, with 3 bases of the junction left unmatched. There are 15 residues in the CDR3. The V gene's germline CDR1 is SGHTA and CDR2 FQGTGA. CDR3 nucleotide sequence: TGTGCCAGCAGCTTAGGACAGGGGGCATTAGATACGCAGTATTTT. The encoded protein is CASSLGQGALDTQYF.

The chain joins TRBV7-6 to TRBJ1-1, with D possibly matching TRBD1 (5 bases). This CDR3 is 16 amino acids long. The V and J ends lost 5 bases and 0 bases respectively, with 16 bases between them. Germline loops: CDR1 SGHVS, CDR2 FNYEAQ. The CDR3 DNA reads TGTGCCAGCAGCCTTAGGGGAGACCGAATGAACACTGAAGCTTTCTTT. Translation gives CASSLRGDRMNTEAFF.

This clonotype was detected a few times. This chain joins TRBV28 and TRBJ2-5; D could derive from TRBD1 or TRBD2 (5 bases each). In germline, CDR1 is MDHEN, CDR2 SYDVKM. The V and J ends lost 8 bases and 6 bases respectively, with 19 bases between them. The CDR3 is made up of 14 amino acids. CDR3 loop: CASHEPGRIQTQYF. As DNA, the CDR3 is TGTGCCAGCCACGAGCCGGGGCGCATACAGACCCAGTACTTC. Full variable domain (outside the CDR3, taken from reference TRBV28 and TRBJ2-5): DVKVTQSSRYLVKRTGEKVFLECVQDMDHENMFWYRQDPGLGLRLIYFSYDVKMKEKGDIPEGYSVSREKKERFSLILESASTNQTSMYLCASHEPGRIQTQYFGPGTRLLVL.

To note about this clonotype: Germline is not matched at one junction end, which may reflect a read error. The V and J genes are TRBV20-1 and TRBJ1-5, with no clear D. The length of the CDR3 is 16 residues. Germline V gene data show CDR1 as DFQATT and CDR2 as SNEGSKA (reference sequence). CDR3 loop: CSAGDTGVYSNQPQHF. DNA for the CDR3: TGCAGTGCTGGAGACACGGGCGTCTATAGCAATCAGCCCCAGCATTTT.

A few counts support this clonotype. The DNA for the CDR3 is TGTGCCAGCAGCCCCCGGAGGACTAGCGGTACAGATACGCAGTATTTT. Encoded protein: CASSPRRTSGTDTQYF. This chain joins TRBV9 and TRBJ2-3; TRBD2 agrees at 10 bases. This CDR3 contains 16 residues. V gave up 4 bases and J gave up 3 bases; unmatched junction bases: 8. Looked up from germline, CDR1 is SGDLS and CDR2 is YYNGEE.

The gene calls are TRBV18 and TRBJ2-7; possibly TRBD1 for D (6 bases). Germline CDR1 KGHSH, CDR2 LQKENI. V lost 5 bases and J lost 2, with 13 bases in between. The CDR3 sequence is 14 residues long. CDR3 nucleotides: TGTGCCAGCTCAGGGGGCCGTAGACCCTACGAGCAGTACTTC. The encoded protein is CASSGGRRPYEQYF.